The 23 T cell receptor beta chains listed next were all sequenced from one sample in a study of CD8 T cells in Susac syndrome. Reverse transcription used roughly 0.45 to 1 ug RNA and random hexamers. MiXCR was run by TCRdb on the immunoSEQ multiplex PCR reads, yielding one entry per CDR3 protein. The profile shows roughly 180,000 distinct CDR3 sequences, 85% to 95% of them singletons. The source material was CD4+ T cells from PBMCs. The source of these receptors is a human donor with Susac syndrome.

The chain has TRBV12-3 or TRBV12-4 and TRBJ2-1; no firm D call. The CDR3 runs to 15 residues. The V and J ends lost 4 bases and 2 bases respectively, with 12 bases between them. CDR3 sequence reads: CASSSLLSAYNEQFF. The CDR3 nucleotides are TGTGCCAGCAGTTCCCTACTTTCGGCCTACAATGAGCAGTTCTTC.

The chain couples TRBV19 to TRBJ2-5; no definite D call. Germline V gene sequence: CDR1 LNHDA, CDR2 SQIVND (reference sequence). The CDR3 has 13 amino acids. Trimming removed 3 bases at V and 4 bases at J, with 9 bases between. In DNA form, the CDR3 reads TGTGCCAGTAGTATCGGAAGAGGAGAGACCCAGTACTTC. It is translated as CASSIGRGETQYF.

The chain is built from TRBV29-1 and TRBJ2-7; D gene unclear. Trimming left V 5 bases short and J 3 bases short, with 8 bases between. The CDR3 has 11 residues. Germline V gene lookup returns CDR1 SQVTM and CDR2 ANQGSEA. The CDR3 sequence: CSVQLVYEQYF. The CDR3 DNA is TGCAGCGTTCAGCTGGTCTACGAGCAGTACTTC.

This clonotype was seen only a few times. J is TRBJ2-4 and V is TRBV2, with D unresolved. Germline V gene lookup returns CDR1 SNHLY and CDR2 FYNNEI. V dropped 5 bases and J dropped 1 base, with 12 bases sitting between them. The CDR3 extends over 15 amino acids. The CDR3 protein is CASSQSSPAKNIQYF. The DNA of the CDR3 is TGTGCCAGCAGTCAATCATCCCCTGCCAAAAACATTCAGTACTTC.

This chain uses TRBV18 with TRBJ2-1; D perhaps matches TRBD2 (5 bases). In germline, CDR1 is KGHSH, CDR2 LQKENI. The CDR3 runs to 15 residues. V was cut by 1 base and J by 3 bases, with 10 bases left in between. CDR3 residues: CASSPRAAFYNEQFF. The CDR3 DNA reads as TGTGCCAGCTCACCACGAGCGGCCTTCTACAATGAGCAGTTCTTC.

The J gene is TRBJ2-7, the V gene TRBV9; 8 bases fit TRBD2. This CDR3 spans 12 amino acids. Germline V lookup: CDR1 SGDLS, CDR2 YYNGEE. J was trimmed by 11 bases and V by 0 bases; bases with no gene match: 4. CDR3 nucleotide sequence: TGTGCCAGCAGCGTAGGCGGGGGGCCCGAGTACTTC. Amino acid sequence: CASSVGGGPEYF. Filled out from reference TRBV9 and TRBJ2-7, the complete variable domain reads DSGVTQTPKHLITATGQRVTLRCSPRSGDLSVYWYQQSLDQGLQFLIQYYNGEERAKGNILERFSAQQFPDLHSELNLSSLELGDSALYFCASSVGGGPEYFGPGTRLTVT.

This CDR3 is CAWTGSGANVLTF. CDR3 nucleotide sequence: TGTGCCTGGACAGGGTCTGGGGCCAACGTCCTGACTTTC. V and J are TRBV30 and TRBJ2-6; D might be TRBD1 (5 bases). Trimming took off 4 bases at V and 1 base at J, with 5 bases between the two ends. Germline CDR1 reads GTSNPN; CDR2 reads SVGIG (reference sequence). CDR3 length: 13 amino acids.

V gene TRBV29-1 combines with J gene TRBJ2-3; 11 bases are shared with TRBD2. The CDR3 has 14 residues. Trimming removed 2 bases from V and 7 bases from J; junction bases left unmatched: 5. Germline V gives CDR1 SQVTM, CDR2 ANQGSEA. CDR3 amino acids: CSVEHRTSGYTQYF. The CDR3 DNA sequence: TGCAGCGTTGAACATAGGACTAGCGGGTATACGCAGTATTTT.

A remark on this clonotype: One junction end disagrees with the germline gene, perhaps due to a read error. The chain is built from TRBV7-9 and TRBJ1-1, with D perhaps TRBD1 (5 bases). The CDR3 totals 15 residues. From germline, CDR1 is SEHNR and CDR2 FQNEAQ (reference sequence). CDR3 sequence reads: CASRLGGARDTEAFF. The CDR3 bases are TGTGCCAGCAGATTAGGAGGGGCGCGGGACACTGAAGCTTTCTTT.

This sequence joins TRBV28 and TRBJ1-2; D gene ambiguous. Germline V lookup: CDR1 MDHEN, CDR2 SYDVKM. The CDR3 has 13 amino acids. V was shortened by 6 bases and J by 0 bases, with 8 bases between the two germline ends. CDR3 in amino acids: CASSRHSNYGYTF. CDR3 DNA: TGTGCCAGCAGCAGGCACTCTAACTATGGCTACACCTTC.

This rearrangement joins TRBV29-1 to TRBJ2-7; D unresolved. This CDR3 comprises 14 residues. V was cut by 0 bases and J by 3 bases, with 12 bases left in between. Germline V gene lookup returns CDR1 SQVTM and CDR2 ANQGSEA. DNA of the CDR3: TGCAGCGTTGAAGATGAGAACAGCAGCTACGAGCAGTACTTC. This gives the protein CSVEDENSSYEQYF.

V is TRBV29-1 and J is TRBJ2-3; D unclear. V lost 7 bases to trimming and J lost 11 bases, with 16 bases between them. CDR3 length equals 11 residues. The germline CDR1 and CDR2 sequences are SQVTM and ANQGSEA. CDR3 bases: TGCAGCGGGATGGGTCCGGGTCAGCAGTATTTT. Translating gives CSGMGPGQQYF.

This chain links TRBV20-1 with TRBJ2-5, with D maybe TRBD2 (6 bases). There are 14 residues in the CDR3. V was pared by 6 bases and J by 4 bases, with 18 bases between. CDR1 is DFQATT and CDR2 is SNEGSKA in the germline V gene (reference sequence). Here the CDR3 DNA reads TGCAGTGCCCCGAGGAGGAGGGGAGGAGAGACCCAGTACTTC. Translated, it gives CSAPRRRGGETQYF.

The CDR3 region has the DNA TGTGCCAGCAGCTTAGCTGGGGACAGGGATCCGTATCAGCCCCAGCATTTT. It translates to CASSLAGDRDPYQPQHF. This chain links TRBV7-9 with TRBJ1-5, with 9 bases aligning to TRBD1. Trimming removed 0 bases from V and 5 bases from J; junction bases left unmatched: 8. Looked up from germline, CDR1 is SEHNR and CDR2 is FQNEAQ (reference sequence). The CDR3 loop spans 17 amino acids.

A remark on this clonotype: Mismatch with germline at one junction end may stem from a read error. This chain connects TRBV5-1 to TRBJ1-3, with no clear D. Germline V gives CDR1 SGHRS, CDR2 YFSETQ. The CDR3 runs to 13 residues. In nucleotides, the CDR3 is TGCGCCAGCAGCTTCGGGCCTGGGAACACCATATATTTT. Protein sequence: CASSFGPGNTIYF.

This chain links TRBV5-1 with TRBJ1-4; D not resolved. The V end lost 2 bases, the J end lost 3 bases, and 11 bases lay between the germline ends. The CDR3 length is 15 residues. The germline gives CDR1 SGHRS, CDR2 YFSETQ. The CDR3 coding sequence is TGCGCCAGCAGCTTAGGAAGGTCGCCTAATGAAAAACTGTTTTTT. As protein: CASSLGRSPNEKLFF. Drawing the rest from reference TRBV5-1 and TRBJ1-4, the complete variable domain is KAGVTQTPRYLIKTRGQQVTLSCSPISGHRSVSWYQQTPGQGLQFLFEYFSETQRNKGNFPGRFSGRQFSNSRSEMNVSTLELGDSALYLCASSLGRSPNEKLFFGSGTQLSVL.

The chain employs TRBV19 and TRBJ2-5, with 11 positions matching TRBD2. Germline V gene data show CDR1 as LNHDA and CDR2 as SQIVND (reference sequence). CDR3 size: 14 residues. V was pared by 5 bases and J by 4 bases, with 3 bases of the junction left unmatched. CDR3: CASSALAGVETQYF. The CDR3 nucleotides are TGTGCCAGTAGTGCACTAGCGGGGGTAGAGACCCAGTACTTC.

The chain combines TRBV18 with TRBJ1-2, with D unclear. CDR1 KGHSH and CDR2 LQKENI come from the germline V gene. V gave up 3 bases and J gave up 7 bases, with 9 bases separating them. The CDR3 totals 12 residues. CDR3 in amino acids: CASSPPTTGYTF. CDR3 in DNA: TGTGCCAGCTCACCTCCGACAACTGGCTACACCTTC.

This chain uses TRBV30 with TRBJ1-1; D uncertain. This CDR3 has 13 amino acids. V lost 2 bases to trimming and J lost 6 bases, with 13 bases between them. Germline lookup yields CDR1 GTSNPN and CDR2 SVGIG (reference sequence). CDR3 sequence (DNA): TGTGCCTGGAGTCCGGGTGACCTACCTGAAGCTTTCTTT. This sequence encodes CAWSPGDLPEAFF.

This chain uses TRBV9 with TRBJ1-2, with 7 bases identical to TRBD1. The CDR3 is 18 amino acids. Germline V gene sequence: CDR1 SGDLS, CDR2 YYNGEE. The J segment lost 1 base and the V segment lost 0 bases, leaving 12 bases of the junction unmatched. In nucleotides, the CDR3 is TGTGCCAGCAGCGTAGAACTGCAACAGGGGACCGATAACTATGGCTACACCTTC. Translation gives CASSVELQQGTDNYGYTF.

The rearrangement uses TRBV19 and TRBJ2-1; 9 bases agree with TRBD1. CDR3 size: 11 residues. The V and J ends lost 6 bases and 9 bases, in that order; junction bases with no gene match: 0. CDR1 is LNHDA, CDR2 SQIVND, per germline (reference sequence). DNA for the CDR3: TGTGCCAGTAGGACAGGGGGTGAGCAGTTCTTC. Its protein product is CASRTGGEQFF.

V usage is TRBV30 and J usage is TRBJ2-2, with 8 positions matching TRBD1. V lost 6 bases, J lost 7 bases, and 16 bases stayed unmatched. Germline assignment: CDR1 GTSNPN and CDR2 SVGIG (reference sequence). CDR3 length: 16 amino acids. The chain's CDR3 is CACCPTLDRAVGELFF. In nucleotides, the CDR3 is TGTGCCTGCTGTCCAACCTTGGACAGGGCGGTCGGGGAGCTGTTTTTT. Full variable domain (outside the CDR3, taken from reference TRBV30 and TRBJ2-2): SQTIHQWPATLVQPVGSPLSLECTVEGTSNPNLYWYRQAAGRGLQLLFYSVGIGQISSEVPQNLSASRPQDRQFILSSKKLLLSDSGFYLCACCPTLDRAVGELFFGEGSRLTVL.

V gene TRBV29-1 combines with J gene TRBJ2-1; 7 bases map to TRBD1. The CDR3 has 13 residues. V lost 2 bases and J lost 6; bases outside the gene matches: 4. Germline V lookup: CDR1 SQVTM, CDR2 ANQGSEA. The DNA of the CDR3 is TGCAGCGTTGAATGGGGGACAGTCAATGAGCAGTTCTTC. Protein: CSVEWGTVNEQFF.